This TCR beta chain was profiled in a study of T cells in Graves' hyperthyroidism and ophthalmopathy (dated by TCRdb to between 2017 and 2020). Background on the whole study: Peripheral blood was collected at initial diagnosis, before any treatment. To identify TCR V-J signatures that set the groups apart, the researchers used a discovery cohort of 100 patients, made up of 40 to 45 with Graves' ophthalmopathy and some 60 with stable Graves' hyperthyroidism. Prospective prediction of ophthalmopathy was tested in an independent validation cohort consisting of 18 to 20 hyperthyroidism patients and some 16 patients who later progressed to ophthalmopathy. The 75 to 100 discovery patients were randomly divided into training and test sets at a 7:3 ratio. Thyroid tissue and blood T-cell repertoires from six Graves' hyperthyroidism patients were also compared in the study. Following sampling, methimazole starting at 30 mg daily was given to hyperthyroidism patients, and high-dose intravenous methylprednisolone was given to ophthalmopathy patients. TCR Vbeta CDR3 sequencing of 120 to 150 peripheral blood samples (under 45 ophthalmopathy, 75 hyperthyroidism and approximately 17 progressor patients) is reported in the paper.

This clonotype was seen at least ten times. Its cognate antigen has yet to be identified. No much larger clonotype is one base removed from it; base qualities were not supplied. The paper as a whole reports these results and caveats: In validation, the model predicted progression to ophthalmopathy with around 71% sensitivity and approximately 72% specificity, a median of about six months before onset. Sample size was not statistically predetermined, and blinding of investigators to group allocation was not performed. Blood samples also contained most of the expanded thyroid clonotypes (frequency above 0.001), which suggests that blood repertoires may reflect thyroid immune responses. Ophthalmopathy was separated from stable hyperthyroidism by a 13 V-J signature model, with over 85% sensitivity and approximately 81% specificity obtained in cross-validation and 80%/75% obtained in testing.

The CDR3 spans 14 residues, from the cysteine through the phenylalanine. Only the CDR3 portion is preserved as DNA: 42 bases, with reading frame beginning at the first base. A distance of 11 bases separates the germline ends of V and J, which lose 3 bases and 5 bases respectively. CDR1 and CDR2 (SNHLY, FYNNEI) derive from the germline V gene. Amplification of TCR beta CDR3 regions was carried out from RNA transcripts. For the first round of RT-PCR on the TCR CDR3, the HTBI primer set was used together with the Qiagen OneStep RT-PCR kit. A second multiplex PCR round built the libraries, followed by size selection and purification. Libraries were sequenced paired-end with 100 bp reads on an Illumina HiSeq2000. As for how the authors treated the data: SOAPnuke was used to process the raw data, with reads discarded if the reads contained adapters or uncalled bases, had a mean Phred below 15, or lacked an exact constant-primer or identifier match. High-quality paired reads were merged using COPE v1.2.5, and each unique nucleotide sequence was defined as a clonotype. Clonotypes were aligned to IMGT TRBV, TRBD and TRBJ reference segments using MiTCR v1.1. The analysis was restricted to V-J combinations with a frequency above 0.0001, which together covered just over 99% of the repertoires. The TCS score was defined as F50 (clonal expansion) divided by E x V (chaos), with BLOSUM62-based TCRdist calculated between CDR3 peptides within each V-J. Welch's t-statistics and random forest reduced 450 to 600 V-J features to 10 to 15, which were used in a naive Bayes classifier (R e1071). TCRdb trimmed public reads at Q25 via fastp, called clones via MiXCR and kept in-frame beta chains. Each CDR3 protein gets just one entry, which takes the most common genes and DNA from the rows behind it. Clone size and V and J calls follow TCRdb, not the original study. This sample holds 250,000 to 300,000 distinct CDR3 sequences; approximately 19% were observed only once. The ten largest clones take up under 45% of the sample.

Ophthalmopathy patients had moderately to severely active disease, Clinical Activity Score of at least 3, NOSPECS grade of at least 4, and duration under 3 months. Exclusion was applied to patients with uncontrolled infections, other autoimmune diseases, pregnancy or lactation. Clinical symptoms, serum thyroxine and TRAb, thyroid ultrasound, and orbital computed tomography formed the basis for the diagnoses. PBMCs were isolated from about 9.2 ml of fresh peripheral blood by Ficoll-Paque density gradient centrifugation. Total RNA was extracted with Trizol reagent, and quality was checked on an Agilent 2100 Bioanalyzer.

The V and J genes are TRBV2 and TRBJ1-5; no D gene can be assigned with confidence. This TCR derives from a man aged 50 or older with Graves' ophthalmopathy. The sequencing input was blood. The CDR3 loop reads CASSDGQPHQPQHF. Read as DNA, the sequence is TGTGCCAGCAGTGACGGGCAGCCCCATCAGCCCCAGCATTTT.